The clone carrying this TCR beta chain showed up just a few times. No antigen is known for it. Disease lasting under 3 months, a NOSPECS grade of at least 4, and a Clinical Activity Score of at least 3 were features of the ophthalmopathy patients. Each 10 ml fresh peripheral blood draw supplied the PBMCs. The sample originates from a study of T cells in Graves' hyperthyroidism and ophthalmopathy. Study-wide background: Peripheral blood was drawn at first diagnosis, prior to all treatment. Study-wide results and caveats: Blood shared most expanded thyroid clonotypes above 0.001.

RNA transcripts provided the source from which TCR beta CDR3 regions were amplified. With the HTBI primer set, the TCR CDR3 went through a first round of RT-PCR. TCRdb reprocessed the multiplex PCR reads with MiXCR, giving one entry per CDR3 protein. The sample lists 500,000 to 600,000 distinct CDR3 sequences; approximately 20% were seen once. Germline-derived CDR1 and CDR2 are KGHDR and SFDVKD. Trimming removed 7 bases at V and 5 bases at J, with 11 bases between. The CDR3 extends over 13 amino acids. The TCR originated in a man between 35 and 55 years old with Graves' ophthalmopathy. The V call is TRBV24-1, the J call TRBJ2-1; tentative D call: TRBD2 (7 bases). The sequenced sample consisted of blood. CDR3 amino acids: CATRKGGNNEQFF. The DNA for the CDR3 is TGTGCCACCAGGAAGGGGGGGAACAATGAGCAGTTCTTC.